The text below deals with one T cell receptor beta chain. Germline-derived CDR1 and CDR2 are GTSNPN and SVGIG (reference sequence). CDR3 size: 13 residues. V was clipped by 4 bases and J by 6 bases; unmatched bases: 6. This table comes from immunoSEQ multiplex PCR, and its TCRdb copy is limited to in-frame clones, with some not included. Of fewer than 250,000 clones in the sample, approximately 88% were seen once. The sample comes from a study of blood T cell repertoires in COVID-19. The TCR comes from a young woman who had been exposed to COVID-19. V is TRBV30 and J is TRBJ2-7; 10 nucleotides agree with TRBD1. The sequencing sample was made of PBMCs or T cells enriched from blood (not recorded which). This chain's CDR3 is CAWTPGQGFEQYF. As DNA, the CDR3 is TGTGCCTGGACTCCGGGACAGGGGTTCGAGCAGTACTTC.